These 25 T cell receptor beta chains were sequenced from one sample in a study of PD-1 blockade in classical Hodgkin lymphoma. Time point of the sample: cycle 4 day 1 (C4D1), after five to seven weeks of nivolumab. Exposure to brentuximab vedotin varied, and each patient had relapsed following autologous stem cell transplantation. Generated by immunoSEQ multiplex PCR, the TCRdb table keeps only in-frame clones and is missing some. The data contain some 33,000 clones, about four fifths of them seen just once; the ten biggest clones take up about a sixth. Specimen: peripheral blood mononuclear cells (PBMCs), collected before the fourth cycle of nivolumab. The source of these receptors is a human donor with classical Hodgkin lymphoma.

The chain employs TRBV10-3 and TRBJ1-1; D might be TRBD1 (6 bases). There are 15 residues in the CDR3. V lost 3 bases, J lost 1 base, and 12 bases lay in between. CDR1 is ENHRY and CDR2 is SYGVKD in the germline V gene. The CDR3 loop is CAISEPGHRNTEAFF. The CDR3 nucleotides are TGTGCCATCAGTGAACCGGGACACAGGAACACTGAAGCTTTCTTT.

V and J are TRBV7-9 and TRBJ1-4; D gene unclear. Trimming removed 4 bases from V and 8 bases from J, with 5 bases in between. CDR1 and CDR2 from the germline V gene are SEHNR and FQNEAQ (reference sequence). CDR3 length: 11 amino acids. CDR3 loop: CASSSEEKLFF. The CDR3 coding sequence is TGTGCCAGCAGCTCGGAGGAAAAACTGTTTTTT.

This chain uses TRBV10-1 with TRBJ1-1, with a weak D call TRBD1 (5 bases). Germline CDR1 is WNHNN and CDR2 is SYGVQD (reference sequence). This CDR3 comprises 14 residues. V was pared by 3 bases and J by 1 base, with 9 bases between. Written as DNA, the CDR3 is TGCGCCAGCAGTGACCCAGGGACGAACACTGAAGCTTTCTTT. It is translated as CASSDPGTNTEAFF.

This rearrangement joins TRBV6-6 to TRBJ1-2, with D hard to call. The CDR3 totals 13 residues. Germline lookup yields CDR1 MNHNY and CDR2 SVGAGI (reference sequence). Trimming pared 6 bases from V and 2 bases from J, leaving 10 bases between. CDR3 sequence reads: CASSKLANYGYTF. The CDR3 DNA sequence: TGTGCCAGCAGCAAACTAGCAAACTATGGCTACACCTTC.

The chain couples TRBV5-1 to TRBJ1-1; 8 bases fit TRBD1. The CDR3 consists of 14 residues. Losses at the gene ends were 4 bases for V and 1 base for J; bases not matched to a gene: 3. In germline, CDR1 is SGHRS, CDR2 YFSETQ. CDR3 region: CASSAGTGNTEAFF. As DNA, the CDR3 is TGCGCCAGCAGCGCCGGGACAGGGAACACTGAAGCTTTCTTT.

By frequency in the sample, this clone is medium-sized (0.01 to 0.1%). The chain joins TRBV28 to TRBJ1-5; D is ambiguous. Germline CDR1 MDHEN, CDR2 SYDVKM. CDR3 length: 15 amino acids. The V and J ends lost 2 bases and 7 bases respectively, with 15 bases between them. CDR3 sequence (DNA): TGTGCCAGCAGTTTAATTCTGGGTCACGGGCAGCCCCAGCATTTT. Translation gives CASSLILGHGQPQHF.

DNA for the CDR3: TGTGCCAGCAGCTTAGTTGACAGTTCGGGCACTGAAGCTTTCTTT. This translates into CASSLVDSSGTEAFF. The chain has TRBV7-9 and TRBJ1-1; D is perhaps TRBD1 (5 bases). Germline-derived CDR1 and CDR2 are SEHNR and FQNEAQ (reference sequence). This CDR3 has 15 residues. With 1 base removed from V and 4 bases from J, the gap between germline ends came to 13 bases.

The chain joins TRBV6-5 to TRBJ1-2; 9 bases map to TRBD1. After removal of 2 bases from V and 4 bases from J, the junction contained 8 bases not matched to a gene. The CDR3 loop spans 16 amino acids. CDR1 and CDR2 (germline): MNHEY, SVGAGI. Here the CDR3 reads CASSYATGGLVYGYTF. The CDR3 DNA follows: TGTGCCAGCAGTTACGCGACAGGGGGTCTGGTCTATGGCTACACCTTC.

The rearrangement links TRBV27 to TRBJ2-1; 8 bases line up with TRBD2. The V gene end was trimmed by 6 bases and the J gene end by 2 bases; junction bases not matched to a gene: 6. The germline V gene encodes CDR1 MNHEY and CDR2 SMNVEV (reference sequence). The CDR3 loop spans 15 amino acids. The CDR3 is CASSLSGGAYNEQFF. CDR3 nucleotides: TGTGCCAGCAGCTTAAGCGGGGGCGCCTACAATGAGCAGTTCTTC.

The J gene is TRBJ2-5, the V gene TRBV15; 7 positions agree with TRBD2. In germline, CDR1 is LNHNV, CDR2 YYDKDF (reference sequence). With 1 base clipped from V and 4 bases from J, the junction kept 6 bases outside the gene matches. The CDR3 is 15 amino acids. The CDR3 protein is CATSRGGRGTETQYF. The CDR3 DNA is TGTGCCACCAGCAGAGGGGGGAGGGGTACAGAGACCCAGTACTTC. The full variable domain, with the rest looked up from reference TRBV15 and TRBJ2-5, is DAMVIQNPRYQVTQFGKPVTLSCSQTLNHNVMYWYQQKSSQAPKLLFHYYDKDFNNEADTPDNFQSRRPNTSFCFLDIRSPGLGDTAMYLCATSRGGRGTETQYFGPGTRLLVL.

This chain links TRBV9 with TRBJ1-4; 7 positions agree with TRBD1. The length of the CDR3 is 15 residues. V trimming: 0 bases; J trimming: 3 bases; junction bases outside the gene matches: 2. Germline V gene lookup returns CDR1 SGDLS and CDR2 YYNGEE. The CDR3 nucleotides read TGTGCCAGCAGCGTAGACGGGACAGCTAATGAAAAACTGTTTTTT. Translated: CASSVDGTANEKLFF.

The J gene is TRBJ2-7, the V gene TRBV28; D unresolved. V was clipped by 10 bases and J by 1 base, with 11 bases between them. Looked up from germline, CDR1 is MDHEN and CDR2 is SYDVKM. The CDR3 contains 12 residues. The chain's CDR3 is CAIRQGSYEQYF. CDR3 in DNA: TGTGCCATCCGGCAAGGATCCTACGAGCAGTACTTC. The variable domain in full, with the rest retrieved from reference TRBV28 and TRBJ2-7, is DVKVTQSSRYLVKRTGEKVFLECVQDMDHENMFWYRQDPGLGLRLIYFSYDVKMKEKGDIPEGYSVSREKKERFSLILESASTNQTSMYLCAIRQGSYEQYFGPGTRLTVT.

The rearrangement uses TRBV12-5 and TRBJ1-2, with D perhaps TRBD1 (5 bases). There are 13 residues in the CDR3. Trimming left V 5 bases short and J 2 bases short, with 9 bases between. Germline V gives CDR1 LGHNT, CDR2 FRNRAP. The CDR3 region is CASGAQGNYGYTF. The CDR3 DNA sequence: TGTGCTAGTGGTGCCCAGGGCAACTATGGCTACACCTTC.

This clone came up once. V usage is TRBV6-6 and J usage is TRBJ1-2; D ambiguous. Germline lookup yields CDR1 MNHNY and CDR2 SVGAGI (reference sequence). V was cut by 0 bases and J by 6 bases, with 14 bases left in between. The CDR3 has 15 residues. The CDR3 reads CASSYSTGLHHGYTF. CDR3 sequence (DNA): TGTGCCAGCAGTTACTCGACTGGTCTTCATCATGGCTACACCTTC.

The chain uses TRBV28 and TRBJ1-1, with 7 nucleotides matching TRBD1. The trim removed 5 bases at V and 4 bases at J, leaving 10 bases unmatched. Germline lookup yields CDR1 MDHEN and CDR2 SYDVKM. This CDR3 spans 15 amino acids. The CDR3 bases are TGTGCCAGCAGTCCACCCGACAGGGTCGCCACTGAAGCTTTCTTT. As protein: CASSPPDRVATEAFF.

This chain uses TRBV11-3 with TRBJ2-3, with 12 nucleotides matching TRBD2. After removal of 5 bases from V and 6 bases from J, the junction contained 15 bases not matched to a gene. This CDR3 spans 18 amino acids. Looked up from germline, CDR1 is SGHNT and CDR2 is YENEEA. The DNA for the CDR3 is TGTGCCAGCAGCCCCCGACTAGCGGGAGACCTTTTTGGTGATACGCAGTATTTT. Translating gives CASSPRLAGDLFGDTQYF.

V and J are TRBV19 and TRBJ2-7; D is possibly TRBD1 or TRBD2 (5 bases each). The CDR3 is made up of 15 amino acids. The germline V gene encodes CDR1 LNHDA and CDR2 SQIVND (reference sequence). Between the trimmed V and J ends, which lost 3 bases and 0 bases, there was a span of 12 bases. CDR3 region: CASSIVPGPSYEQYF. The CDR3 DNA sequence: TGTGCCAGTAGTATTGTTCCGGGACCCTCCTACGAGCAGTACTTC.

CDR3 sequence: CASRDDAGMIGYTF. The CDR3 DNA follows: TGTGCCAGCAGGGATGACGCAGGCATGATCGGCTACACCTTC. The chain has TRBV2 and TRBJ1-2; D is unclear. The CDR3 spans 14 residues. The germline V and J ends were trimmed by 6 bases and 8 bases, with 19 bases remaining between them. Germline-derived CDR1 and CDR2 are SNHLY and FYNNEI.

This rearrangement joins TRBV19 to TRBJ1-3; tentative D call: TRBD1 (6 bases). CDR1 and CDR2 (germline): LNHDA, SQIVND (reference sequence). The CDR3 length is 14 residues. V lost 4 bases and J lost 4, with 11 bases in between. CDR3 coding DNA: TGTGCCAGTAGTAGGACAGCACAGGGAAACACCATATATTTT. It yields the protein CASSRTAQGNTIYF.

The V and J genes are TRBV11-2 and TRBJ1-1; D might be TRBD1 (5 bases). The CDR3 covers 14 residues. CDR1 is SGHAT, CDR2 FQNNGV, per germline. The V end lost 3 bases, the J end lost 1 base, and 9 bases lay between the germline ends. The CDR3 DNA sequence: TGTGCCAGCAGCTTGGGGGGAGGGAACACTGAAGCTTTCTTT. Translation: CASSLGGGNTEAFF.

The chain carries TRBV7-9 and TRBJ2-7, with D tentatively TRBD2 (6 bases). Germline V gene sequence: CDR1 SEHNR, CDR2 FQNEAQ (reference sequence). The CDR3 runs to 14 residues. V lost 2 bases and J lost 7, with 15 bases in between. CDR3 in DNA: TGTGCCAGCAGCTTAACCTTCGGGGGAGGTGAGCAGTACTTC. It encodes CASSLTFGGGEQYF.

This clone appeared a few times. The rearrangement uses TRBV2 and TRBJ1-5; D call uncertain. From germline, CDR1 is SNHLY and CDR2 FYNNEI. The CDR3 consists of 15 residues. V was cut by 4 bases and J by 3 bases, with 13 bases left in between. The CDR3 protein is CASSARQSANQPQHF. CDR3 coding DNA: TGTGCCAGCAGTGCTCGGCAGTCCGCCAATCAGCCCCAGCATTTT.

The CDR3 spells CASRDRAGTNEKLFF. CDR3 nucleotide sequence: TGTGCCAGTAGGGACAGGGCAGGAACTAATGAAAAACTGTTTTTT. The genes are TRBV19 and TRBJ1-4; 8 nucleotides agree with TRBD1. CDR1 is LNHDA and CDR2 is SQIVND in the germline V gene (reference sequence). V trimming: 6 bases; J trimming: 1 base; junction bases outside the gene matches: 4. The CDR3 consists of 15 residues.

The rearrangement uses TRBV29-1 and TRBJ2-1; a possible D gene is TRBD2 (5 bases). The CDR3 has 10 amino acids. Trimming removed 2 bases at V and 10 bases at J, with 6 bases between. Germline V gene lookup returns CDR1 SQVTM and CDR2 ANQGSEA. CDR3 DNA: TGCAGCGTTGAAAGAGGGGAGCAGTTCTTC. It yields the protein CSVERGEQFF.

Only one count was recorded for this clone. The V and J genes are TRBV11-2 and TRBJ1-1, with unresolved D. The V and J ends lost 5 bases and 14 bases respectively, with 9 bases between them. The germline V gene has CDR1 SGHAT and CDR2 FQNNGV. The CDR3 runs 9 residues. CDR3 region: CASSPPSFF. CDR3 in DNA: TGTGCCAGCAGCCCCCCTTCCTTCTTT.